This TCR beta chain originates from a study of blood T cells in healthy people across ages. Findings and caveats of the study: Diversity of TCR beta per million T cells declined in a roughly linear way with age.

A J-beta primer mix and a sample-barcoded 5' primer were used in a second PCR of roughly 7 to 12 cycles. In TCRdb, the 5' RACE reads were re-called with MiXCR into one record per CDR3 protein. Among fewer than 800,000 distinct CDR3 sequences listed, roughly 25% were seen once. Note on this clonotype: As yet, its antigen is unknown.

Every donor provided around 9.3 milliliters of peripheral blood. PBMCs were isolated at a quantity of at least 6 million per sample. This sample was shared with a second study, whose subject was T cells of mothers and their children. That publication notes: The overlap seen between related mothers and children slightly exceeded that of unrelated pairs, though not significantly.

Sequencing was carried out using blood. This sequence was found in a boy aged 5-17 years in good health.

CDR3 loop: CAISTPGQNYEQYF. CDR3 nucleotide sequence: TGTGCCATCAGCACGCCGGGACAGAACTACGAGCAGTACTTC. The chain links TRBV10-3 to TRBJ2-5; 7 bases align to TRBD1. The J call is uncertain, as TRBJ2-7 better fits the DNA end. Germline V gene sequence: CDR1 ENHRY, CDR2 SYGVKD. CDR3 length: 14 amino acids.